A selection of T cell receptor beta chains follows, all from one sample in a study of tumor-infiltrating lymphocytes in primary liver carcinoma. One entry per CDR3 protein results from TCRdb running MiXCR on the multiplex PCR reads. The sample lists fewer than 200,000 distinct CDR3 sequences, just under 85% occurring once. Sample: tumor tissue from primary liver carcinoma. The receptors here all came from a man between 40 and 49 years old with primary liver carcinoma and hepatitis B virus infection. Both conserved end residues are part of each CDR3. The D gene is left open where the match is weak. A row's size may be missing; if present it is once, few, many or a size class.

d_call,v_call,j_call,clone_size,cdr3_aa,cdr3_nt
NA,TRBV6-2/TRBV6-3,TRBJ2-1,NA,CASSNATGLDEQFF,TGTGCCAGCAGTAACGCTACAGGATTGGATGAGCAGTTCTTC
TRBD1,TRBV12-3/TRBV12-4,TRBJ1-1,NA,CASSFILGQENTEVFF,TGTGCCAGCAGTTTCATCTTGGGACAGGAAAACACCGAAGTTTTCTTT
NA,TRBV4-3,TRBJ2-2,many,CASSQDRAVGELFF,TGCGCCAGCAGCCAAGATAGGGCTGTCGGGGAGCTGTTTTTT
NA,TRBV10-2,TRBJ2-7,NA,CASIDKWGRPEQYF,TGCGCCAGCATAGATAAGTGGGGTCGACCCGAGCAGTATTTC
TRBD2,TRBV6-2/TRBV6-3,TRBJ2-3,NA,CASNRGLAGGDTQYF,TGTGCCAGCAACCGCGGACTAGCGGGAGGCGATACACAGTATTTT
NA,TRBV7-9,TRBJ1-3,NA,CVISGRTGNTLYF,TGTGTCATCAGCGGACGTACTGGAAACACCTTATATTTT
TRBD2,TRBV11-3,TRBJ2-1,NA,CASSTGTSGIYDEQFF,TGTGCCAGCAGCACCGGGACCAGCGGGATATACGATGAGCAGTTCTTC
TRBD2,TRBV11-2,TRBJ2-3,few,CASTDQVSSGGSDTQYF,TGTGCCAGCACCGATCAGGTTTCTAGCGGGGGCTCAGATACGCAGTATTTT
NA,TRBV11-1,TRBJ2-3,NA,CASSSGGSSVGACTDTQYF,TGTGCCAGCAGTTCTGGGGGAAGCTCTGTTGGGGCCTGCACAGATACGCAGTATTTT
NA,TRBV12-3/TRBV12-4,TRBJ1-2,NA,CASSPSGTNYGCTF,TGTGCCAGCAGCCCCTCGGGGACTAACTACGGCTGCACCTTC
NA,TRBV6-5,TRBJ2-7,NA,CVSSPVLELNEQYF,TGTGTCAGCAGTCCGGTACTAGAATTGAACGAGCAGTACTTC
TRBD1,TRBV28,TRBJ1-2,NA,CASSYTGDVNGYSF,TGTGCCAGCAGCTATACAGGGGACGTTAATGGCTACAGCTTC
NA,TRBV5-4,TRBJ2-2,once,CTSSPSRSPGELFF,TGTACCAGTAGCCCTAGTAGGTCGCCCGGGGAGCTGTTTTTT
NA,TRBV4-3,TRBJ2-4,NA,CTSNQEVGSIQYF,TGCACCAGCAACCAAGAGGTGGGCAGTATTCAGTACTTC
NA,TRBV12-3/TRBV12-4,TRBJ2-3,NA,CASSPFRDTQYF,TGTGCCAGTAGTCCCTTCCGTGATACGCAGTATTTT
NA,TRBV11-3,TRBJ2-1,NA,CAIILGVSTNKQFF,TGTGCCATCATCTTAGGCGTGTCGACCAATAAGCAGTTCTTC
NA,TRBV11-1,TRBJ2-3,once,CASSLTGVSTDTQYF,TGTGCCAGCAGCTTGACGGGAGTAAGCACAGATACGCAGTATTTT
NA,TRBV29-1,TRBJ2-1,NA,CNVNLLDASSYNEQFF,TGCAACGTTAATCTTCTGGACGCCAGCTCCTACAACGAGCAGTTCTTC
NA,TRBV11-2,TRBJ2-5,once,CASSPVALVPETQYF,TGTGCCAGCAGTCCCGTCGCGCTAGTTCCAGAGACCCAGTACTTC
NA,TRBV2,TRBJ1-4,NA,CASSVLEQDGFNEKLFF,TGTGCCAGCAGTGTCCTCGAGCAGGACGGGTTTAATGAAAAACTGTTTTTT
TRBD2,TRBV29-1,TRBJ2-3,NA,CSVDGRGGLHTDTQYF,TGCAGCGTTGATGGTCGGGGGGGTCTCCATACAGATACGCAGTATTTT
NA,TRBV6-6,TRBJ2-5,NA,CASSSTIEAQYF,TGTGCCAGCAGCTCGACGATAGAGGCCCAGTACTTC
NA,TRBV4-3,TRBJ2-1,NA,CTSSPRGGPVNEQFF,TGCACCAGCAGCCCAAGGGGGGGGCCGGTTAATGAGCAGTTCTTC
TRBD2,TRBV29-1,TRBJ2-2,NA,CSVEAGTSGITGELLF,TGCAGCGTTGAAGCCGGGACTAGCGGGATAACCGGGGAACTGTTGTTT
NA,TRBV12-3/TRBV12-4,TRBJ1-2,many,CASSYTVNYGYTF,TGTGCCAGCAGTTATACAGTGAACTATGGCTACACCTTC
NA,TRBV6-8,TRBJ2-1,NA,CASIPRLSDVQFF,TGTGCCAGCATTCCCCGACTAAGTGATGTGCAGTTCTTC
NA,TRBV29-1,TRBJ2-3,NA,CSAWHADTKHF,TGCAGCGCCTGGCATGCAGATACGAAGCATTTT
TRBD2,TRBV4-1,TRBJ2-2,NA,CASSQDGGRWGGGLLF,TGCGCCAGCAGCCAAGATGGGGGGAGATGGGGCGGGGGACTGTTATTT
TRBD2,TRBV5-1,TRBJ2-2,NA,CASSPLYSGSGTGELFF,TGCGCCAGCAGTCCCCTCTATAGCGGGAGTGGCACCGGGGAGCTGTTTTTT
NA,TRBV9,TRBJ2-7,NA,CASSEETQSSYERYF,TGTGCCAGCAGCGAGGAGACCCAGAGCTCCTACGAGCGGTACTTC
NA,TRBV11-2,TRBJ2-3,NA,CASRRRSTGNTDTKYF,TGTGCCAGCAGAAGAAGAAGTACAGGTAACACAGATACGAAGTATTTT
TRBD1,TRBV19,TRBJ2-3,few,CASSKWTGSTDTQYF,TGTGCCAGTAGTAAATGGACAGGCAGCACAGATACGCAGTATTTT
TRBD1,TRBV29-1,TRBJ1-2,NA,CSVFPDRDMNGHTF,TGCAGCGTCTTCCCTGACAGGGACATGAATGGCCACACCTTC
NA,TRBV28,TRBJ2-7,NA,CANSLWGGNMVEQYF,TGTGCCAATAGTTTATGGGGTGGGAACATGGTCGAGCAGTACTTC
NA,TRBV11-2,TRBJ2-1,NA,CAGSPLRRSSYNEQFF,TGTGCGGGCAGCCCGCTTCGGCGAAGCTCCTACAATGAACAGTTCTTC
NA,TRBV12-3/TRBV12-4,TRBJ2-2,NA,CASSFPTGGLANIGELFF,TGTGCCAGCAGCTTCCCCACGGGGGGCTTAGCGAATATCGGGGAACTGTTTTTT
NA,TRBV11-1,TRBJ1-2,few,CASSLTRQGGGYIF,TGTGCCAGCAGTTTAACGCGCCAAGGCGGAGGCTACATCTTC
NA,TRBV4-2,TRBJ1-2,NA,CASSHGAGALLYGYTF,TGTGCGAGCAGCCATGGTGCCGGCGCCCTTCTCTATGGCTACACCTTC
NA,TRBV5-1,TRBJ2-2,NA,CASSSSLRNTGELFF,TGCGCCAGCAGCTCGTCTTTGCGAAACACCGGGGAGCTCTTTTTT
NA,TRBV28,TRBJ2-1,NA,CASSLGTFDKQFF,TGTGCCAGCAGTTTAGGCACCTTCGATAAGCAGTTCTTC
TRBD2,TRBV10-2,TRBJ2-3,NA,CASNGLAGVGFADTQYF,TGCGCGAGCAATGGACTAGCGGGAGTGGGTTTCGCAGATACGCAGTATTTT
TRBD1,TRBV30,TRBJ2-2,NA,CAWRGQEDTRELFF,TGTGCCTGGAGAGGACAGGAGGACACCAGGGAGCTGTTTTTT
TRBD2,TRBV24-1,TRBJ2-1,NA,CAASERGGSYNEQFF,TGTGCCGCCAGTGAGCGGGGAGGGTCCTACAATGAGCAGTTCTTC
NA,TRBV18,TRBJ2-4,NA,CASSPPQPRNIQYF,TGTGCCAGCTCACCACCTCAGCCCAGAAACATTCAGTACTTC
NA,TRBV29-1,TRBJ1-2,NA,CSVFGQTKYGYNF,TGCAGCGTTTTCGGACAGACTAAATATGGCTACAACTTC
TRBD2,TRBV11-2,TRBJ2-7,NA,CASSLNSGRVPYEHYF,TGTGCCAGCAGCTTAAATAGCGGGAGGGTTCCCTACGAGCACTACTTC
NA,TRBV4-2,TRBJ1-1,NA,CASSINQRGAEAFF,TGTGCCAGCAGCATAAACCAGAGGGGCGCTGAAGCTTTCTTT